This T cell receptor beta chain was captured by sequencing in a study of beta chain features in type 1 diabetes. Notes on the study in general: Researchers reported that naive, central memory and Treg TCRB repertoires appeared more similar in patients than in healthy donors. Shorter templates might be favored by PCR, and equally so in patients and in controls. In every one of the four CD4+ subsets, TCRB CDR3s were moderately but significantly shorter in Type 1 diabetes patients. Highly expressing activated T cells could be over-counted with a cDNA template.

This clone was seen more than once but under ten times. Its specificity is not known. Expressed TCRB transcripts got sequenced, as all isolated RNA was reverse transcribed. This table comes from immunoSEQ multiplex PCR, and its TCRdb copy is limited to in-frame clones, with some not included. In the table there are around 280,000 clones, roughly 15% of which are singletons. Purities over 95% were achieved in all sorted populations. Sequencing was carried out using naive CD4+ T cells from blood. This clonotype was obtained from a man younger than 30 with type 1 diabetes.

Written as DNA, the CDR3 is TGTGCCAGCAGCTTGTATTCCCTGAGCTATGGCTACACCTTC. This codes for CASSLYSLSYGYTF. The chain combines TRBV5-4 with TRBJ1-2; D remains ambiguous. The CDR3 contains 14 residues. Trimming removed 1 base from V and 4 bases from J, with 11 bases in between. Germline lookup yields CDR1 SGHNT and CDR2 YYREEE (reference sequence).